These 18 T cell receptor beta chains were sequenced from one sample in a study of blood T cell repertoires in COVID-19. Produced via immunoSEQ multiplex PCR; TCRdb's table is partial and in-frame only. The top ten hold just over 2.5% of the sample, which has under 250,000 clones, approximately 86% seen once. Sequencing was performed on PBMCs or T cells enriched from blood (not recorded which). These receptors were taken from a woman under 40 with acute COVID-19.

The V gene is TRBV2, the J gene TRBJ1-4; no reliable D call. The V end was cut by 3 bases, the J end by 0 bases, with 11 bases between. Germline V gene data show CDR1 as SNHLY and CDR2 as FYNNEI. The CDR3 is 16 residues long. The CDR3 nucleotides are TGTGCCAGCAGTGATATGTTCGGGGCAACTAATGAAAAACTGTTTTTT. Amino acids: CASSDMFGATNEKLFF. Based on the CDR3 plus reference TRBV2 and TRBJ1-4, the full variable domain is EPEVTQTPSHQVTQMGQEVILRCVPISNHLYFYWYRQILGQKVEFLVSFYNNEISEKSEIFDDQFSVERPDGSNFTLKIRSTKLEDSAMYFCASSDMFGATNEKLFFGSGTQLSVL.

The V and J genes are TRBV28 and TRBJ1-2; D is possibly TRBD1 (6 bases). The CDR3 length is 12 residues. V was trimmed by 9 bases and J by 8 bases, leaving 16 bases between them. From germline, CDR1 is MDHEN and CDR2 SYDVKM. The CDR3 nucleotides are TGTGCCAGTAAACTTTACAGGGCCGGCTACACCTTC. This translates into CASKLYRAGYTF.

The V and J genes are TRBV15 and TRBJ2-7; D perhaps matches TRBD1 (6 bases). Germline loops: CDR1 LNHNV, CDR2 YYDKDF (reference sequence). The germline V and J ends were trimmed by 0 bases and 4 bases, with 13 bases remaining between them. CDR3 length: 15 residues. The DNA of the CDR3 is TGTGCCACCAGCAGAGATCGCCGGACAGTATACGAGCAGTACTTC. Amino acid sequence: CATSRDRRTVYEQYF.

The V call is TRBV29-1, the J call TRBJ1-1, with a weak D call TRBD1 (5 bases). This CDR3 has 13 amino acids. The V gene's germline CDR1 is SQVTM and CDR2 ANQGSEA. V was shortened by 4 bases and J by 4 bases, with 13 bases between the two germline ends. CDR3 loop: CSVGRAQGTEAFF. The DNA of the CDR3 is TGCAGCGTTGGCAGGGCTCAGGGCACTGAAGCTTTCTTT.

V usage is TRBV7-8 and J usage is TRBJ1-1, with 8 bases identical to TRBD1. Germline assignment: CDR1 SGHVS and CDR2 FQNEAQ. The CDR3 extends over 14 amino acids. V trimming: 3 bases; J trimming: 7 bases; junction bases outside the gene matches: 7. The CDR3 region is CASSFPDRGLEAFF. The CDR3 DNA follows: TGTGCCAGCAGCTTCCCCGACAGGGGTCTTGAAGCTTTCTTT. The whole variable domain, filled in from reference TRBV7-8 and TRBJ1-1, reads GAGVSQSPRYKVAKRGQDVALRCDPISGHVSLFWYQQALGQGPEFLTYFQNEAQLDKSGLPSDRFFAERPEGSVSTLKIQRTQQEDSAVYLCASSFPDRGLEAFFGQGTRLTVV.

The rearrangement joins TRBV18 to TRBJ1-2; no definite D call. V gave up 2 bases and J gave up 0 bases, with 13 bases separating them. The CDR3 consists of 16 residues. Per the germline V gene, CDR1 is KGHSH and CDR2 is LQKENI. The CDR3 region has the DNA TGTGCCAGCTCACCAGGCTTAAATTTTGCTAACTATGGCTACACCTTC. Amino acid sequence: CASSPGLNFANYGYTF.

The chain has TRBV18 and TRBJ2-1; 8 bases match TRBD2. The CDR3 extends over 16 amino acids. Germline CDR1 reads KGHSH; CDR2 reads LQKENI. Trimming removed 6 bases from V and 3 bases from J; junction bases left unmatched: 10. CDR3 sequence reads: CASSQMGGGNYNEQFF. Here the CDR3 DNA reads TGTGCCAGCTCCCAGATGGGCGGGGGGAACTACAATGAGCAGTTCTTC.

The chain is built from TRBV5-4 and TRBJ1-3; possible D gene TRBD1, 6 bases. With 4 bases removed from V and 0 bases from J, the gap between germline ends came to 11 bases. Germline V gene lookup returns CDR1 SGHNT and CDR2 YYREEE (reference sequence). The CDR3 runs to 15 residues. The CDR3 here is CASSVQGSSGNTIYF. The CDR3, as DNA: TGTGCCAGCAGCGTACAGGGTAGCTCTGGAAACACCATATATTTT.

The chain combines TRBV11-2 with TRBJ2-3; TRBD2 agrees at 7 bases. Trimming took 2 bases from V and 2 from J; bases not matched to a gene: 4. Germline-derived CDR1 and CDR2 are SGHAT and FQNNGV. The CDR3 contains 15 residues. The chain's CDR3 is CASSLRGELTDTQYF. CDR3 nucleotides: TGTGCCAGCAGCTTACGGGGGGAACTCACAGATACGCAGTATTTT.

The chain couples TRBV21-1 to TRBJ1-5; TRBD1, the table's D call, lacks a check against the DNA. TRBV21-1 is a pseudogene. There are 14 residues in the CDR3. CDR3 region: CASSKGTGGRPQHF. The CDR3 bases are TGTGCCAGCAGCAAGGGTACAGGGGGCCGGCCCCAGCATTTT.

The rearrangement uses TRBV29-1 and TRBJ2-1; 9 bases map to TRBD1. This CDR3 region has 12 residues. Germline assignment: CDR1 SQVTM and CDR2 ANQGSEA. V was clipped by 6 bases and J by 8 bases; unmatched bases: 5. CDR3 residues: CSVRTGGHEQFF. The CDR3 DNA is TGCAGCGTCAGAACAGGGGGCCATGAGCAGTTCTTC.

The chain combines TRBV30 with TRBJ2-1; weak D call: TRBD2 (6 bases). The CDR3 has 13 amino acids. V lost 3 bases, J lost 5 bases, and 11 bases lay in between. From germline, CDR1 is GTSNPN and CDR2 SVGIG (reference sequence). The CDR3, as DNA: TGTGCCTGGAGGAGGGACTTCAACAATGAGCAGTTCTTC. Its protein product is CAWRRDFNNEQFF. Full variable domain (rest looked up from reference TRBV30 and TRBJ2-1): SQTIHQWPATLVQPVGSPLSLECTVEGTSNPNLYWYRQAAGRGLQLLFYSVGIGQISSEVPQNLSASRPQDRQFILSSKKLLLSDSGFYLCAWRRDFNNEQFFGPGTRLTVL.

CDR3 protein: CASRGGINTQYF. CDR3 nucleotide sequence: TGTGCCAGCAGAGGCGGAATAAATACGCAGTATTTT. The V gene is TRBV5-5, the J gene TRBJ2-3; no clear D gene. The CDR3 runs to 12 residues. Trimming removed 5 bases at V and 7 bases at J, with 11 bases between. Germline V gene lookup returns CDR1 SGHKS and CDR2 YYEKEE (reference sequence).

V usage is TRBV30 and J usage is TRBJ1-1; D perhaps matches TRBD1 (5 bases). With 1 base removed from V and 4 bases from J, the gap between germline ends came to 13 bases. This CDR3 region has 14 residues. CDR1 GTSNPN and CDR2 SVGIG come from the germline V gene (reference sequence). The CDR3 is CAWSDPRVSTEAFF. As DNA, the CDR3 is TGTGCCTGGAGTGACCCCAGGGTAAGCACTGAAGCTTTCTTT.

The V and J genes are TRBV9 and TRBJ1-5, with D perhaps matching TRBD1 (6 bases). With 5 bases removed from V and 6 bases from J, the gap between germline ends came to 24 bases. Germline V gene sequence: CDR1 SGDLS, CDR2 YYNGEE. The CDR3 spans 17 residues. CDR3 coding DNA: TGTGCCAGCAGGCGACCAGGGGAGGGGGTCCCCATTCAGCCCCAGCATTTT. The encoded protein is CASRRPGEGVPIQPQHF.

CDR3 in amino acids: CAISEKLAYSTDTQYF. In DNA form, the CDR3 reads TGTGCCATCAGTGAGAAGTTAGCCTATAGCACAGATACGCAGTATTTT. The chain has TRBV10-3 and TRBJ2-3; the D is unclear. The V end lost 2 bases, the J end lost 0 bases, and 12 bases lay between the germline ends. The germline V gene encodes CDR1 ENHRY and CDR2 SYGVKD. This CDR3 spans 16 amino acids.

The chain recombines TRBV12-3 or TRBV12-4 with TRBJ2-1; D is uncertain. V lost 3 bases and J 3 bases, leaving 6 bases between the germline ends. This CDR3 comprises 13 residues. The CDR3 DNA follows: TGTGCCAGCAGTTTGGAGAACTACAATGAGCAGTTCTTC. Translated, it gives CASSLENYNEQFF.

The rearrangement uses TRBV25-1 and TRBJ1-1; perhaps TRBD1 as D (5 bases). Germline V gene lookup returns CDR1 MGHDK and CDR2 SYGVNS. The CDR3 spans 13 residues. The ends were cut back, 4 bases at V and 4 bases at J, with 10 bases in the middle. This chain's CDR3 is CASSGFRGTEAFF. CDR3 sequence (DNA): TGTGCCAGCAGTGGCTTTAGGGGCACTGAAGCTTTCTTT.